The 21 T cell receptor beta chains presented below share a single source sample, sequenced in a study of shared clonotypes between healthy human individuals. The protocol was immunoSEQ multiplex PCR, while the TCRdb copy is restricted to in-frame clones and leaves out a portion. The sample records about 2.3 million clones, 85% to 95% being singletons. Sequenced material: naive CD4+ T cells from PBMCs. Specified subset: CD45RA+ positively selected. The origin of the receptors is a man aged 18-30 years in good health. Some clones in this sample may be carry-over from other donors' samples.

The V call is TRBV4-3, the J call TRBJ2-3; TRBD2 aligns across 11 bases. The ends lost 3 bases at V and 2 bases at J; junction bases unmatched: 13. There are 19 residues in the CDR3. Germline V gives CDR1 LGHNA, CDR2 YSLEER. CDR3 loop: CASSHPGTSGDRFTDTQYF. CDR3 coding DNA: TGCGCCAGCAGCCATCCCGGGACTAGCGGAGATAGATTCACAGATACGCAGTATTTT.

J is TRBJ1-2 and V is TRBV7-8, with TRBD1 matching over 9 bases. In germline, CDR1 is SGHVS, CDR2 FQNEAQ. V shed 1 base and J 8 bases; nucleotides not matched to a gene: 8. The CDR3 is 15 residues long. CDR3 sequence (DNA): TGTGCCAGCAGCTTAGGTGGCAGGACAGGGGAGGGCTACACCTTC. Its protein product is CASSLGGRTGEGYTF.

The gene calls are TRBV27 and TRBJ2-7; D unclear. The ends were cut back, 5 bases at V and 9 bases at J, with 20 bases in the middle. Germline assignment: CDR1 MNHEY and CDR2 SMNVEV (reference sequence). The CDR3 extends over 14 amino acids. This CDR3 is CASSLRTGYERQYF. The CDR3, as DNA: TGTGCCAGCAGTCTACGGACCGGTTACGAGCGGCAGTACTTC.

V usage is TRBV9 and J usage is TRBJ1-3; 8 nucleotides align to TRBD1. Trimming removed 4 bases from V and 0 bases from J; junction bases left unmatched: 12. Germline CDR1 and CDR2: SGDLS and YYNGEE. The CDR3 runs to 18 residues. DNA of the CDR3: TGTGCCAGCAGCCCCAGGGGGCACGCTCCAGACTCTGGAAACACCATATATTTT. Translated: CASSPRGHAPDSGNTIYF.

The genes are TRBV2 and TRBJ1-3; no reliable D call. This CDR3 contains 11 residues. The ends were cut back, 9 bases at V and 2 bases at J, with 5 bases in the middle. Germline loops: CDR1 SNHLY, CDR2 FYNNEI. The CDR3 reads CARGAGNTIYF. The CDR3 DNA reads TGTGCCAGGGGTGCTGGAAACACCATATATTTT.

This chain joins TRBV7-9 and TRBJ1-1; D gene unclear. CDR3 size: 14 residues. Trimming stripped 1 base from V and 3 bases from J, with 9 bases between. Germline V gene sequence: CDR1 SEHNR, CDR2 FQNEAQ (reference sequence). CDR3: CASSLDGTYTEAFF. The CDR3, as DNA: TGTGCCAGCAGCTTAGACGGTACTTACACTGAAGCTTTCTTT.

The chain combines TRBV5-1 with TRBJ1-1, with 8 nucleotides matching TRBD1. This CDR3 is built from 16 residues. Losses at the gene ends were 0 bases for V and 4 bases for J; bases not matched to a gene: 8. Germline values: CDR1 SGHRS, CDR2 YFSETQ. CDR3 in amino acids: CASSLATGQGGTEAFF. CDR3 bases: TGCGCCAGCAGCTTGGCAACCGGACAGGGAGGCACTGAAGCTTTCTTT.

For this clone: At the DNA level, this CDR3 is encoded by other sequences in the same sample as well. This chain links TRBV6-5 with TRBJ2-7, with 9 bases identical to TRBD1. The V and J ends lost 6 bases and 2 bases, in that order; junction bases with no gene match: 8. Germline V gene data show CDR1 as MNHEY and CDR2 as SVGAGI. This CDR3 is built from 15 residues. CDR3 bases: TGTGCCAGCAGCAGACCGGGACAGGGAACCTACGAGCAGTACTTC. The encoded protein is CASSRPGQGTYEQYF.

This clone showed up just once. This chain uses TRBV6-1 with TRBJ1-5; no definite D call. Per germline, CDR1 MNHNS and CDR2 SASEGT. V lost 6 bases and J lost 15, with 18 bases in between. The CDR3 runs 12 residues. As DNA, the CDR3 is TGTGCCAGCAGGCCCCTTTCTGGTAGTGGGCATTTT. This codes for CASRPLSGSGHF.

This chain links TRBV28 with TRBJ1-2, with D unresolved. Trimming removed 3 bases at V and 3 bases at J, with 11 bases between. The V gene's germline CDR1 is MDHEN and CDR2 SYDVKM. The CDR3 is made up of 14 amino acids. The CDR3 sequence is CASSFSGIDYGYTF. As DNA, the CDR3 is TGTGCCAGCAGTTTTTCAGGAATCGACTATGGCTACACCTTC.

The rearrangement uses TRBV19 and TRBJ2-7, with 9 bases matching TRBD2. With 4 bases clipped from V and 3 bases from J, the junction kept 10 bases outside the gene matches. The CDR3 sequence is 16 residues long. The germline CDR1 and CDR2 sequences are LNHDA and SQIVND (reference sequence). The CDR3 is CASSRREGLVNYEQYF. The CDR3 coding sequence is TGTGCCAGTAGTAGGCGGGAGGGGCTTGTCAACTACGAGCAGTACTTC.

This chain uses TRBV30 with TRBJ1-3; TRBD1 aligns across 7 bases. Trimming removed 5 bases from V and 0 bases from J; junction bases left unmatched: 4. CDR3 length: 14 residues. Germline CDR1 is GTSNPN and CDR2 is SVGIG (reference sequence). This CDR3 is CAWGDRASGNTIYF. In DNA form, the CDR3 reads TGTGCCTGGGGTGACAGGGCCTCTGGAAACACCATATATTTT. Based on the CDR3 plus reference TRBV30 and TRBJ1-3, the full variable domain is SQTIHQWPATLVQPVGSPLSLECTVEGTSNPNLYWYRQAAGRGLQLLFYSVGIGQISSEVPQNLSASRPQDRQFILSSKKLLLSDSGFYLCAWGDRASGNTIYFGEGSWLTVV.

The chain joins TRBV25-1 to TRBJ2-1; tentative D call: TRBD2 (6 bases). The V end was cut by 3 bases, the J end by 6 bases, with 15 bases between. Germline CDR1 MGHDK, CDR2 SYGVNS. The CDR3 totals 15 residues. CDR3 in amino acids: CASSDPAGPPNEQFF. As DNA, the CDR3 is TGTGCCAGCAGTGATCCGGCGGGACCCCCCAATGAGCAGTTCTTC. Together with reference TRBV25-1 and TRBJ2-1, the CDR3 gives the full variable domain: EADIYQTPRYLVIGTGKKITLECSQTMGHDKMYWYQQDPGMELHLIHYSYGVNSTEKGDLSSESTVSRIRTEHFPLTLESARPSHTSQYLCASSDPAGPPNEQFFGPGTRLTVL.

The chain carries TRBV29-1 and TRBJ2-3; D assignment may be TRBD1 or TRBD2 (5 bases each). The CDR3 loop spans 14 amino acids. Germline V lookup: CDR1 SQVTM, CDR2 ANQGSEA. The CDR3 sequence is CAARPGLHTDTQYF. The CDR3 bases are TGCGCAGCCCGGCCGGGGCTTCACACAGATACGCAGTATTTT.

This chain joins TRBV11-2 and TRBJ2-2; TRBD1 is a possible D gene (6 bases). The germline gives CDR1 SGHAT, CDR2 FQNNGV. The CDR3 covers 15 residues. The V gene lost 5 bases and the J gene lost 1 base, with 11 bases spanning the gap. The CDR3 coding sequence is TGTGCCAGCAGCATGTCCAGGGGGAACACCGGGGAGCTGTTTTTT. Encoded protein: CASSMSRGNTGELFF.

This chain joins TRBV5-1 and TRBJ2-5; TRBD2 aligns across 10 bases. Germline loops: CDR1 SGHRS, CDR2 YFSETQ. With 2 bases clipped from V and 1 base from J, the junction kept 2 bases outside the gene matches. CDR3 length equals 15 residues. Written as DNA, the CDR3 is TGCGCCAGCAGCTTTGCTAGCGGGAGCCAAGAGACCCAGTACTTC. This translates into CASSFASGSQETQYF.

The rearrangement links TRBV7-9 to TRBJ1-4; 7 bases line up with TRBD1. V shed 5 bases, J shed 0 bases, and the junction held 6 bases outside the gene matches. The CDR3 runs to 16 residues. Germline values: CDR1 SEHNR, CDR2 FQNEAQ (reference sequence). The CDR3 region is CASSTIGGSTNEKLFF. The CDR3 nucleotides read TGTGCCAGCAGCACCATAGGGGGCTCAACTAATGAAAAACTGTTTTTT.

This clone was observed a handful of times. The gene calls are TRBV2 and TRBJ1-5; 11 bases match TRBD1. This CDR3 has 14 amino acids. Germline V gives CDR1 SNHLY, CDR2 FYNNEI. Trimming cost V 3 bases and J 6 bases; bases outside gene matches: 1. CDR3 protein: CASSEDRGPQPQHF. Here the CDR3 DNA reads TGTGCCAGCAGTGAGGACAGGGGGCCTCAGCCCCAGCATTTT.

The chain has TRBV5-8 and TRBJ1-2; D gene ambiguous. Germline V gives CDR1 SGHTS, CDR2 YDEGEE. This CDR3 contains 12 residues. Trimming removed 5 bases at V and 0 bases at J, with 5 bases between. CDR3 coding DNA: TGTGCCAGCAGTGGGACTAACTATGGCTACACCTTC. This gives the protein CASSGTNYGYTF.

This sequence joins TRBV5-1 and TRBJ1-3, with 8 bases fitting TRBD1. The V gene end was trimmed by 2 bases and the J gene end by 7 bases; junction bases not matched to a gene: 5. Germline V gene data show CDR1 as SGHRS and CDR2 as YFSETQ. This CDR3 comprises 14 residues. CDR3 region: CASSLATGGNTIYF. CDR3 bases: TGCGCCAGCAGCTTAGCCACAGGGGGGAACACCATATATTTT.

The chain has TRBV5-4 and TRBJ2-3; no reliable D call. The CDR3 covers 13 residues. Trimming left V 0 bases short and J 6 bases short, with 8 bases between. Germline V gene sequence: CDR1 SGHNT, CDR2 YYREEE (reference sequence). The CDR3 DNA follows: TGTGCCAGCAGCTTGGCCCCGGAGGATACGCAGTATTTT. It encodes CASSLAPEDTQYF. Based on the CDR3 plus reference TRBV5-4 and TRBJ2-3, the full variable domain is ETGVTQSPTHLIKTRGQQVTLRCSSQSGHNTVSWYQQALGQGPQFIFQYYREEENGRGNFPPRFSGLQFPNYSSELNVNALELDDSALYLCASSLAPEDTQYFGPGTRLTVL.